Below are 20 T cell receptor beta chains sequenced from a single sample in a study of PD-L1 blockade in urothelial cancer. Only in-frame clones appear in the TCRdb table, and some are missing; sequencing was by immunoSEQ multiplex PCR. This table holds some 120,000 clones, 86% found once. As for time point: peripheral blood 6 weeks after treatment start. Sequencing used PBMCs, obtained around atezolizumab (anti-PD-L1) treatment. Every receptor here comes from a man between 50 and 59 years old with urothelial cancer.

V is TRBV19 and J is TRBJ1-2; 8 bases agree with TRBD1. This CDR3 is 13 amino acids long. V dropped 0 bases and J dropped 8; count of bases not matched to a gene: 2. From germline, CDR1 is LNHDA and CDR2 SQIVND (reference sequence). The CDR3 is CASSIDRDRGYTF. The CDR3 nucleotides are TGTGCCAGTAGTATAGACAGGGACAGGGGCTACACCTTC.

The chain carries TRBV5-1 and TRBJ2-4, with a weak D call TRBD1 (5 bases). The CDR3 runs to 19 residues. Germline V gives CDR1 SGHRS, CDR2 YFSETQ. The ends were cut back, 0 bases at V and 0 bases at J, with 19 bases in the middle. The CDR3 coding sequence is TGCGCCAGCAGCTTGGGTCCGAGGAAGGGGCCCCTAGCCAAAAACATTCAGTACTTC. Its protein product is CASSLGPRKGPLAKNIQYF.

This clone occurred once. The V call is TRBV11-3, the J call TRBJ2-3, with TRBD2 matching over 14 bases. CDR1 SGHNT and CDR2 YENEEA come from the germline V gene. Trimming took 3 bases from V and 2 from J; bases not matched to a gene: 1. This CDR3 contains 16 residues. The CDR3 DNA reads TGTGCCAGCAGCTTGGGACTAGCGGGGGTCACAGATACGCAGTATTTT. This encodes CASSLGLAGVTDTQYF.

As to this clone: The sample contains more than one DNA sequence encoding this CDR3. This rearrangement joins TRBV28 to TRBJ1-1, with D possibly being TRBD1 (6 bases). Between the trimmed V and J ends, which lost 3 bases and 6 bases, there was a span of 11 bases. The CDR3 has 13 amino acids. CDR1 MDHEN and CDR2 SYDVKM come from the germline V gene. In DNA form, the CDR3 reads TGTGCCAGCAGTTTGCGGGGGGCATCTGAAGCTTTCTTT. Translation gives CASSLRGASEAFF.

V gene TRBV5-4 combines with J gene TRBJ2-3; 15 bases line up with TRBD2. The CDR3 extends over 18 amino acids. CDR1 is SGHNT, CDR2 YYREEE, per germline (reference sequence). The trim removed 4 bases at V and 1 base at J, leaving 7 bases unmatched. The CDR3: CASSPGLAGGGGTDTQYF. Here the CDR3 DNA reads TGTGCCAGCAGCCCCGGACTAGCGGGAGGGGGGGGCACAGATACGCAGTATTTT.

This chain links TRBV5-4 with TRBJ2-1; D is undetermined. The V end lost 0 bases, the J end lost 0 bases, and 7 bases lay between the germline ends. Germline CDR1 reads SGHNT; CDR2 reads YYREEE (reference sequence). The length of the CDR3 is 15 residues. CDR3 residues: CASSLGALSYNEQFF. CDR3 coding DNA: TGTGCCAGCAGCTTGGGCGCGCTCTCCTACAATGAGCAGTTCTTC.

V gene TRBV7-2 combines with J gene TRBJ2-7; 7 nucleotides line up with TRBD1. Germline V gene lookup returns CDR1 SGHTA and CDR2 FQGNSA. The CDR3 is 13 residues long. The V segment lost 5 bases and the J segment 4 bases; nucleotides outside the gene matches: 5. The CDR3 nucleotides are TGTGCCAGCAGCCCTAAACAGGGGTACGAGCAGTACTTC. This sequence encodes CASSPKQGYEQYF.

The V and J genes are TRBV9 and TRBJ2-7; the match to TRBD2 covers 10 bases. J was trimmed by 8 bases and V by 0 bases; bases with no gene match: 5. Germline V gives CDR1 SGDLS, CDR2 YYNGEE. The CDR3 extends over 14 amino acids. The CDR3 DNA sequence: TGTGCCAGCAGCGTAGCTAGCGGGAGTGGGCAGCAGTACTTC. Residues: CASSVASGSGQQYF.

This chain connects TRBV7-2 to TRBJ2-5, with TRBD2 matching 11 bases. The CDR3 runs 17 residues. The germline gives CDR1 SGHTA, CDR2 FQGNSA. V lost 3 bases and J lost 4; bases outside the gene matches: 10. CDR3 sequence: CASSFPQLAGGGETQYF. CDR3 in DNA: TGTGCCAGCAGCTTCCCACAGCTAGCGGGAGGTGGAGAGACCCAGTACTTC.

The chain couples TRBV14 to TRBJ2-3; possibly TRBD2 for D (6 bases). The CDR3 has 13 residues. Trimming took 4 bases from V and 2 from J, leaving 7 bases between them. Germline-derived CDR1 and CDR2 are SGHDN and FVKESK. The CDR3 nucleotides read TGTGCCAGCAGCCGCGGGACCACAGATACGCAGTATTTT. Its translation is CASSRGTTDTQYF.

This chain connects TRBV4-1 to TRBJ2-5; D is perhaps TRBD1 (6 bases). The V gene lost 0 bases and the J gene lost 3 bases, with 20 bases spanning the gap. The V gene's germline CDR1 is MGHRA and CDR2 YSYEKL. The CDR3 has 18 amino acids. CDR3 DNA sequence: TGCGCCAGCAGCCAAGATCGAGGACTCCGGGACACGAAAGAGACCCAGTACTTC. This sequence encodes CASSQDRGLRDTKETQYF.

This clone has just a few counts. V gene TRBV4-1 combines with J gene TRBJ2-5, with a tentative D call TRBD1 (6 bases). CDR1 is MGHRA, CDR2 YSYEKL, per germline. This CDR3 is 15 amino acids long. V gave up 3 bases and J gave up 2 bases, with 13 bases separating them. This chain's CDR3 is CASSHTGSVQETQYF. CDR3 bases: TGCGCCAGCAGCCATACAGGGTCGGTTCAAGAGACCCAGTACTTC.

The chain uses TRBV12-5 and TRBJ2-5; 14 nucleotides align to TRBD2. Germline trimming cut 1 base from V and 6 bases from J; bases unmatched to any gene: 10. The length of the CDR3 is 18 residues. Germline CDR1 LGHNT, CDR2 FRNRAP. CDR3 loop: CASGLAGLAGGPIQTQYF. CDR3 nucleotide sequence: TGTGCTAGTGGTTTGGCCGGACTAGCGGGAGGCCCCATCCAGACCCAGTACTTC.

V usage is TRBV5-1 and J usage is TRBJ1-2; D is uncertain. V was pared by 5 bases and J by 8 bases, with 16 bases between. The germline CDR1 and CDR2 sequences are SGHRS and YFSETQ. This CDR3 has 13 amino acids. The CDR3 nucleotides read TGCGCCAGCAGTTTAACCGGGGAGTACGGCTACACCTTC. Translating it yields CASSLTGEYGYTF.

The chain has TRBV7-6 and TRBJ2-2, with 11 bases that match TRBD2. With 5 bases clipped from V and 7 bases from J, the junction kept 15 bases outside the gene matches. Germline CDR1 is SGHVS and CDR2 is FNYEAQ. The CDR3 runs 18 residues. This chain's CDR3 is CASSHTPGGLAGLGELFF. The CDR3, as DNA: TGTGCCAGCAGCCACACCCCGGGAGGACTAGCGGGCCTCGGGGAGCTGTTTTTT.

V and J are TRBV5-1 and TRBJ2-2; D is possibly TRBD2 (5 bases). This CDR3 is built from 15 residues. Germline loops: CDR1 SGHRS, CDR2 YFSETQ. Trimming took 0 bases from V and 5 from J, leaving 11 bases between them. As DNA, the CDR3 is TGCGCCAGCAGCTTGGCGGGGTTAGCGACCGGGGAGCTGTTTTTT. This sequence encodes CASSLAGLATGELFF.

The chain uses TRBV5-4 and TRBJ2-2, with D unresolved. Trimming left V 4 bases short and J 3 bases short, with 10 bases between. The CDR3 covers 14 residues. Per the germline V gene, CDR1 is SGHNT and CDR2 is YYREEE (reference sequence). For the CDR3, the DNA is TGTGCCAGCAGCGCCCAGATGGACACCGGGGAGCTGTTTTTT. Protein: CASSAQMDTGELFF.

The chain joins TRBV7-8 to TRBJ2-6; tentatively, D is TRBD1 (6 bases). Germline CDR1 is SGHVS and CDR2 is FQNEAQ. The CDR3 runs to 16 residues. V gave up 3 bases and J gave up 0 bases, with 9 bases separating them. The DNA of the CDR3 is TGTGCCAGCAGCTTCAGGGGACCCTCTGGGGCCAACGTCCTGACTTTC. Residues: CASSFRGPSGANVLTF.

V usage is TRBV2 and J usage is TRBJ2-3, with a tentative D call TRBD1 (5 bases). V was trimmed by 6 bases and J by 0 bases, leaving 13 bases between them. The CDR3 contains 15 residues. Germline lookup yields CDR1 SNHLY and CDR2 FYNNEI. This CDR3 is CASRSQGSSTDTQYF. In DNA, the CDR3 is TGTGCCAGCAGGAGCCAGGGCTCTAGCACAGATACGCAGTATTTT.

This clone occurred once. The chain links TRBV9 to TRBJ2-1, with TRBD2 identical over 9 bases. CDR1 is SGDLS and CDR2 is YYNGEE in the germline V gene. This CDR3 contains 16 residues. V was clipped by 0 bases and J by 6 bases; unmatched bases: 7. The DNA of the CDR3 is TGTGCCAGCAGCGTAGTTGCGGGAGGGCCGGGCAATGAGCAGTTCTTC. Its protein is CASSVVAGGPGNEQFF.